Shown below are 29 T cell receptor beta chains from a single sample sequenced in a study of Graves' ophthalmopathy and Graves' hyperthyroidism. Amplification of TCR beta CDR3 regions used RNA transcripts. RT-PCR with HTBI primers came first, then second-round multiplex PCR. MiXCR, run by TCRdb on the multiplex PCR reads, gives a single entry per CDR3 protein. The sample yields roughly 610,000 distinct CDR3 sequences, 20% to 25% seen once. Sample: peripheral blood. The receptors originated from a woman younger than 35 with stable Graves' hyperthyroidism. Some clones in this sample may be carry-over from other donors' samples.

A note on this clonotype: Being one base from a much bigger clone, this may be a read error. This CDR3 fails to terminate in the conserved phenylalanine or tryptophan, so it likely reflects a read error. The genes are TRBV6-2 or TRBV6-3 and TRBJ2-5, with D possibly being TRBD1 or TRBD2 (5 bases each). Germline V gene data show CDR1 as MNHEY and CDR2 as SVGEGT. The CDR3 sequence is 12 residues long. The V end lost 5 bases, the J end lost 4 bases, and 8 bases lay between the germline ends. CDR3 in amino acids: CASSRDGETQYY. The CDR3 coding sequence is TGTGCCAGCAGTCGGGACGGAGAGACCCAGTACTAC.

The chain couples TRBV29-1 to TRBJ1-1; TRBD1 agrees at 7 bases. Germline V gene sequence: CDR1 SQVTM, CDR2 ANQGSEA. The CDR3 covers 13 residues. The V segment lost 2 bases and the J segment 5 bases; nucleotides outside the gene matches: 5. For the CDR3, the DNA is TGCAGCGTTGAACGACAGGGCCTAACTGAAGCTTTCTTT. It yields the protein CSVERQGLTEAFF.

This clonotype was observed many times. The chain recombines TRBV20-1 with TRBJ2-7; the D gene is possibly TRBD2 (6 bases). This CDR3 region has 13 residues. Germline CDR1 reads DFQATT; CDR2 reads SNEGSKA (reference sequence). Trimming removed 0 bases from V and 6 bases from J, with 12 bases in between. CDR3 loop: CSARDGSEGEQYF. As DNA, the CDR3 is TGCAGTGCTAGAGACGGGAGCGAGGGCGAGCAGTACTTC.

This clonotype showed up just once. CDR3 sequence: CASSYQSSGVSLAKNIQYF. In DNA, the CDR3 is TGTGCCAGCAGTTACCAGTCTAGCGGCGTATCTCTAGCCAAAAACATTCAGTACTTC. The chain recombines TRBV6-5 with TRBJ2-4, with 7 bases lining up with TRBD2. This CDR3 has 19 residues. Looked up from germline, CDR1 is MNHEY and CDR2 is SVGAGI. Losses at the gene ends were 2 bases for V and 0 bases for J; bases not matched to a gene: 13.

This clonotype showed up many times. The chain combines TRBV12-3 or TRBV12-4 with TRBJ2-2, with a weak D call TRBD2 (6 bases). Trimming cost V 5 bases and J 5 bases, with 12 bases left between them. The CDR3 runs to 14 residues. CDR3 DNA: TGTGCCAGCAGTCCGGGGAGGAGGACCGGGGAGCTGTTTTTT. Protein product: CASSPGRRTGELFF.

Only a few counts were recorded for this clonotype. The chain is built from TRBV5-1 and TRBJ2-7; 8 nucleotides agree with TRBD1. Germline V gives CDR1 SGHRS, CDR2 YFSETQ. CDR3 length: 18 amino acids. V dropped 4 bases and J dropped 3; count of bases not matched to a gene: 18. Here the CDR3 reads CASSRRSQGARGIYEQYF. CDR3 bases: TGCGCCAGCAGCCGACGATCGCAGGGGGCGAGGGGGATCTACGAGCAGTACTTC.

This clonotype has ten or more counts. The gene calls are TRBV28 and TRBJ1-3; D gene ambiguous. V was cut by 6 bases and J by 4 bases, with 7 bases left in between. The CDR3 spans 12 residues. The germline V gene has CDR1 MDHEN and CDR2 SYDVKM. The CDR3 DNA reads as TGTGCCAGCAGGCTGACGGGAAACACCATATATTTT. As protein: CASRLTGNTIYF.

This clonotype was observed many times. CDR3 protein: CASSLGGMGETQYF. The CDR3 region has the DNA TGTGCCAGCAGCTTAGGAGGCATGGGAGAGACCCAGTACTTC. The rearrangement joins TRBV11-2 to TRBJ2-5; no clear D. Trimming took 1 base from V and 4 from J, leaving 10 bases between them. The CDR3 contains 14 residues. Per the germline V gene, CDR1 is SGHAT and CDR2 is FQNNGV.

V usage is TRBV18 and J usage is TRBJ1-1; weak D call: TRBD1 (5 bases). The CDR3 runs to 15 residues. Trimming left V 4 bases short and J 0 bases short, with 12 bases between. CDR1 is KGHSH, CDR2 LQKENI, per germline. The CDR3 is CASSQRQTMNTEAFF. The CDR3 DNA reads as TGTGCCAGCTCACAAAGACAGACCATGAACACTGAAGCTTTCTTT.

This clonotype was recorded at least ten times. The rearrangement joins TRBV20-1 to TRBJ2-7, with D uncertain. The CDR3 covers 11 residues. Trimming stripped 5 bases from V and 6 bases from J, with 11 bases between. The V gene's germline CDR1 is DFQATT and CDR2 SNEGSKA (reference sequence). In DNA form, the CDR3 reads TGCAGTGCTCTTTTACCCCCCGAGCAGTACTTC. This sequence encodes CSALLPPEQYF.

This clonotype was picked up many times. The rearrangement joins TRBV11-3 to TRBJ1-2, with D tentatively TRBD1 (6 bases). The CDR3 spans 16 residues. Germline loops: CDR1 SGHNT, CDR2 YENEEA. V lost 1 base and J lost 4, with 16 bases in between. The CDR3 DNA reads TGTGCCAGCAGCTTAGGGGGTACGGGGGGCGGCTATGGCTACACCTTC. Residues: CASSLGGTGGGYGYTF.

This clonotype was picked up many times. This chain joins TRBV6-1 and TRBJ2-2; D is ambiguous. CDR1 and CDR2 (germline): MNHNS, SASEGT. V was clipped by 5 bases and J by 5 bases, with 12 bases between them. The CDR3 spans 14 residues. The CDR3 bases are TGTGCCAGCAGTAAAGGACCGTCGACCGGGGAGCTGTTTTTT. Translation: CASSKGPSTGELFF.

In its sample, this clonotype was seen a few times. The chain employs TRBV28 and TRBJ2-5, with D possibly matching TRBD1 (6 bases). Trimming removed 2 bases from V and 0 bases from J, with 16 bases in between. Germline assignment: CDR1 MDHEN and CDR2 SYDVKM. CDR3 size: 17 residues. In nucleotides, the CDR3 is TGTGCCAGCAGTTTACCACAGGGAGAATGGAACCAAGAGACCCAGTACTTC. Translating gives CASSLPQGEWNQETQYF.

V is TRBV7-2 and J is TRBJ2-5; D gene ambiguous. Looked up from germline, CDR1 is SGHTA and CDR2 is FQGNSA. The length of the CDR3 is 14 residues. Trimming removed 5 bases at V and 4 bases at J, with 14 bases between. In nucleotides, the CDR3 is TGTGCCAGCAGCGGAAATTGGCAACTAGAGACCCAGTACTTC. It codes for CASSGNWQLETQYF.

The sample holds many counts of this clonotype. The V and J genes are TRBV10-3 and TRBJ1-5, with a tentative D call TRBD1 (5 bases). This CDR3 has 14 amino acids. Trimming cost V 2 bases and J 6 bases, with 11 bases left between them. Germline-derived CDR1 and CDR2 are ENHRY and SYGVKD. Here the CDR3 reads CAISEHEGSQPQHF. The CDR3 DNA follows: TGTGCCATCAGTGAGCACGAGGGGAGTCAGCCCCAGCATTTT.

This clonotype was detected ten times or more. CDR3 sequence (DNA): TGCGCCAGCAGCCGACAGTTAACCAACACTGAAGCTTTCTTT. Protein sequence: CASSRQLTNTEAFF. The chain employs TRBV4-1 and TRBJ1-1; TRBD1 is a possible D gene (5 bases). Germline CDR1 is MGHRA and CDR2 is YSYEKL. V lost 4 bases and J 2 bases, leaving 11 bases between the germline ends. CDR3 length: 14 residues.

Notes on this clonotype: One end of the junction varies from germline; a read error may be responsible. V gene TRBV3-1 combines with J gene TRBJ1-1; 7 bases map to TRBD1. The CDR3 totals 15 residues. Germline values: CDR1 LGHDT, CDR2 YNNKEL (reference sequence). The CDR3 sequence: CASSQPSQGGTESFF. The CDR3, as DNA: TGTGCCAGCAGCCAGCCTTCCCAGGGGGGCACTGAATCTTTCTTT.

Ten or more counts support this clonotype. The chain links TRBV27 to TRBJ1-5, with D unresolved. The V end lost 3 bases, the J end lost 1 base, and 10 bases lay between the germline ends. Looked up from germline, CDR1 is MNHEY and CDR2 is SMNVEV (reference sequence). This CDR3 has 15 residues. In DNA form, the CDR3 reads TGTGCCAGCAGTTTGGAGGCTATAAGCAATCAGCCCCAGCATTTT. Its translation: CASSLEAISNQPQHF.

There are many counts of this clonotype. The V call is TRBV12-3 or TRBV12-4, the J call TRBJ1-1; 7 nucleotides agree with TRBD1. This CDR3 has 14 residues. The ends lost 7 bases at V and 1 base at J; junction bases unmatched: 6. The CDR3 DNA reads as TGTGCCAGCACTTTGACAGGGACGAACACTGAAGCTTTCTTT. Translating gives CASTLTGTNTEAFF.

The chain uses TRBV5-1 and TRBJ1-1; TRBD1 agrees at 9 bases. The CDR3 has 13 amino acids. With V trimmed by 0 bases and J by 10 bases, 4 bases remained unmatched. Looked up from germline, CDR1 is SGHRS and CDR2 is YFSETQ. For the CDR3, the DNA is TGCGCCAGCAGCTTGGACAGGGGGCAGAGAGCTTTCTTT. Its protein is CASSLDRGQRAFF.

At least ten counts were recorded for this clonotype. CDR3 nucleotide sequence: TGTGCCAGCAGTCACGGGGGGGGAGAGACCCAGTACTTC. Amino acids: CASSHGGGETQYF. The J gene is TRBJ2-5, the V gene TRBV7-9; 8 positions match TRBD2. J lost 4 bases, V lost 6 bases, and 4 bases had no gene match. Germline values: CDR1 SEHNR, CDR2 FQNEAQ (reference sequence). The CDR3 is made up of 13 amino acids.

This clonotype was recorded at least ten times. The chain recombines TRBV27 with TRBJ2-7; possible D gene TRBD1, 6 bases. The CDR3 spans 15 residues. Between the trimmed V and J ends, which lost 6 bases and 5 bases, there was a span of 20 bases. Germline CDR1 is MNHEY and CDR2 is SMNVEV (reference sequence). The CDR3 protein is CASSKTTGNDDEQYF. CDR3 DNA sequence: TGTGCCAGCAGCAAAACTACAGGGAATGACGACGAGCAGTACTTC.

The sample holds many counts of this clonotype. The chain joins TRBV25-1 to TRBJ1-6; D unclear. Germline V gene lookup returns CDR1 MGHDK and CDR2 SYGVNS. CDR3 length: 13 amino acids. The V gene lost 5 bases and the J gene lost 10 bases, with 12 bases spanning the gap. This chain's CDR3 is CASSRLGSSPLHF. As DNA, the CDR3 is TGTGCCAGCAGTCGTCTGGGAAGCTCACCCCTCCACTTT.

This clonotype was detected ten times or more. CDR3 loop: CSALGGSENTEAFF. DNA for the CDR3: TGCAGTGCGCTGGGTGGGTCAGAGAACACTGAAGCTTTCTTT. The rearrangement joins TRBV20-1 to TRBJ1-1; D is unresolved. The germline V and J ends were trimmed by 6 bases and 1 base, with 15 bases remaining between them. The CDR3 totals 14 residues. From germline, CDR1 is DFQATT and CDR2 SNEGSKA (reference sequence).

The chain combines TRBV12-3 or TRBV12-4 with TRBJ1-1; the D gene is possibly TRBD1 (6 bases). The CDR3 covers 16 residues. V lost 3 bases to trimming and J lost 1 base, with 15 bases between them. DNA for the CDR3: TGTGCCAGCAGTTTGGGGGGGAGAGGGGGGAACACTGAAGCTTTCTTT. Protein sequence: CASSLGGRGGNTEAFF.

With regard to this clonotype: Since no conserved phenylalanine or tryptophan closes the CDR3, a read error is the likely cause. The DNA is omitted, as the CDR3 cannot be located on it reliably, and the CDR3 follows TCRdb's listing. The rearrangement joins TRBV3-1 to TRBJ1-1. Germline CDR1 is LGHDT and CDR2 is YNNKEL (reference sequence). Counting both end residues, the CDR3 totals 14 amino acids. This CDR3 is CASSQDRRRTEACV.

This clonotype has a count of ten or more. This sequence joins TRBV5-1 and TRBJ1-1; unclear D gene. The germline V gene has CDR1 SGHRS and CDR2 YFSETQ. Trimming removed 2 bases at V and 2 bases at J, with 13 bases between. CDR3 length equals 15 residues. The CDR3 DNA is TGCGCCAGCAGCTTTGCGATCGACACTAACACTGAAGCTTTCTTT. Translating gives CASSFAIDTNTEAFF.

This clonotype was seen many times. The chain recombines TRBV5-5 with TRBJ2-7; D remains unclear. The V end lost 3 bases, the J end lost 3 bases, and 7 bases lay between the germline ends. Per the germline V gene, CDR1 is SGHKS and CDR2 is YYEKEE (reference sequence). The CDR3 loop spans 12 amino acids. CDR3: CASSSYYYEQYF. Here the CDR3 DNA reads TGTGCCAGCAGCTCCTACTACTACGAGCAGTACTTC.

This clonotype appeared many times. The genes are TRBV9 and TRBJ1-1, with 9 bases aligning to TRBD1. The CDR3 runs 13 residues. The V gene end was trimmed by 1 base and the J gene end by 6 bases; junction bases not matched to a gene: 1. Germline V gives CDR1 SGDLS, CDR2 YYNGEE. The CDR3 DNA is TGTGCCAGCAGCGTACGGACAGGGGCTGAAGCTTTCTTT. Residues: CASSVRTGAEAFF.